This TCR beta chain was captured in a study of post-analysis software for immune sequencing data. Study at large: Disease courses included relapsing-remitting, secondary progressive and progressive-relapsing multiple sclerosis. Overall study results and limits: Among roughly five TRBV segments more frequent in patients than controls were TRBV5-6, TRBV5-1 and TRBV20-1.

Turning to this clonotype: What it binds is not known.

TCR beta libraries were prepared from cDNA with unique molecular identifiers. Via MiXCR, TCRdb re-called the PCR reads, giving one row per CDR3 protein. The sample contains hundreds of thousands of distinct CDR3 sequences, 59% of which appear only once. The V end lost 3 bases, the J end lost 0 bases, and 7 bases lay between the germline ends. Germline assignment: CDR1 ENHRY and CDR2 SYGVKD. The CDR3 is 14 residues long. This rearrangement joins TRBV10-3 to TRBJ2-3; D gene unclear. This receptor was taken from a girl between 2 and 10 years old with multiple sclerosis. Sequencing input: blood. In nucleotides, the CDR3 is TGTGCCATCAGTGATGGTAAGAGCACAGATACGCAGTATTTT. Residues: CAISDGKSTDTQYF.